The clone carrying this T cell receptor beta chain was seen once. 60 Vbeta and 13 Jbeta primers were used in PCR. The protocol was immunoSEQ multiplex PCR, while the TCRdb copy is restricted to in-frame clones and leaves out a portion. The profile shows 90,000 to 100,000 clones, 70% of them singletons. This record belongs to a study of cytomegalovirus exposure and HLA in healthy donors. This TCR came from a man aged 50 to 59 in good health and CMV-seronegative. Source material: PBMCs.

This CDR3 reads CSAGGGGRGGYTF. In DNA form, the CDR3 reads TGCAGCGCCGGGGGAGGAGGGCGAGGGGGCTACACCTTC. J is TRBJ1-2 and V is TRBV29-1; possible D gene TRBD1, 5 bases. The CDR3 is made up of 13 amino acids. The germline V gene has CDR1 SQVTM and CDR2 ANQGSEA. V shed 7 bases and J shed 8 bases, with 20 bases lying between them.